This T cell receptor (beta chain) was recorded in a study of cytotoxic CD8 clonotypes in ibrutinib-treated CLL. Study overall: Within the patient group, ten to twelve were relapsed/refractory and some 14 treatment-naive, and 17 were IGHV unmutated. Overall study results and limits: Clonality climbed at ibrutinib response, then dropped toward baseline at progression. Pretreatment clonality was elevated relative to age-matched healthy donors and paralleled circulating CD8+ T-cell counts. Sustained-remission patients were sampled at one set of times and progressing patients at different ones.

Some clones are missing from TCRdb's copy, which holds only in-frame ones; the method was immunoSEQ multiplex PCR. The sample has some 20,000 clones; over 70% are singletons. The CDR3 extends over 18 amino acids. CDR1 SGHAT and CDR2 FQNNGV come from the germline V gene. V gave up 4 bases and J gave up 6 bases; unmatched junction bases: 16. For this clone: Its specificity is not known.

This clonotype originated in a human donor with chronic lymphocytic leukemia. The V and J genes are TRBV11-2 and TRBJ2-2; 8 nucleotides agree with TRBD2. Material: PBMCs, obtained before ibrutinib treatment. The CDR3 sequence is CASSSLGLVSPVSGELFF. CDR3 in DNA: TGTGCCAGCAGCTCCCTGGGACTAGTAAGTCCCGTGTCCGGGGAGCTGTTTTTT.